The clone carrying this T cell receptor (beta chain) was counted between two and nine times. The antigen remains undetermined. Trimming took 8 bases from V and 2 from J, leaving 7 bases between them. The CDR3 is 12 amino acids. This sample was included in a study of T cells in Graves' hyperthyroidism and ophthalmopathy. Authors of the study amplified TCR beta CDR3 regions from RNA transcripts. The TCR CDR3 was amplified in a first-round RT-PCR using the HTBI primer set. TCRdb redid the calling of the multiplex PCR reads with MiXCR, one entry per CDR3 protein. This table holds 730,000 or so distinct CDR3 sequences, 18% found once. Study observations and caveats: Blood also contained most expanded thyroid clonotypes above 0.001.

The sample comprised blood. This chain uses TRBV12-3 or TRBV12-4 with TRBJ1-3, with D uncertain. This sequence was found in a woman aged 45-65 years with Graves' hyperthyroidism that later progressed to Graves' ophthalmopathy. The CDR3 DNA follows: TGTGCCAGCCTTTTGACTGGAAACACCATATATTTT. It specifies CASLLTGNTIYF.